This TCR beta chain was captured by sequencing in a study of STAT5B mutations in CD4+ large granular lymphocyte leukemia. The table came from immunoSEQ multiplex PCR; TCRdb's copy has only in-frame clones and leaves some out. This table holds roughly 23,000 clones, 78% found once. Looked up from germline, CDR1 is KGHSH and CDR2 is LQKENI. The CDR3 length is 14 residues. The V segment lost 6 bases and the J segment 8 bases; nucleotides outside the gene matches: 7. This sequence was found in a human donor in good health. The rearrangement joins TRBV18 to TRBJ1-4; 9 bases align to TRBD1. The sequencing sample was made of CD4+ T cells from blood buffy coats. The CDR3 protein is CASSQDRGDEKLFF. As DNA, the CDR3 is TGTGCCAGCTCCCAGGACAGGGGTGACGAAAAACTGTTTTTT.